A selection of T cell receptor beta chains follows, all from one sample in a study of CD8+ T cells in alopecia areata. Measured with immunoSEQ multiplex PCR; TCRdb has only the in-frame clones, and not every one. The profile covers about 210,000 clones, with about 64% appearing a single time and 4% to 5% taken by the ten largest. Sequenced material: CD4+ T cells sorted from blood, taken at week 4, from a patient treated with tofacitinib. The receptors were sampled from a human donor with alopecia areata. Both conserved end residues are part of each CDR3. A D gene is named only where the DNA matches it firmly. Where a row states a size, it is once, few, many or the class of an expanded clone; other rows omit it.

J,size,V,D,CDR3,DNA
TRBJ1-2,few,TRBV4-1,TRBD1,CASSPGQGPNYGYTF,TGCGCCAGCAGCCCAGGACAGGGTCCTAACTATGGCTACACCTTC
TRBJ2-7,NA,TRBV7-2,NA,CASSSLYNGEQYF,TGTGCCAGCAGCTCCCTTTATAATGGCGAGCAGTACTTC
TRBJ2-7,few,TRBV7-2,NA,CASSLGVGRQYF,TGTGCCAGCAGCTTAGGGGTCGGCCGGCAGTACTTC
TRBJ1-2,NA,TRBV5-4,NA,CASSLRGNYGYTF,TGTGCCAGCAGCTTGCGGGGAAACTATGGCTACACCTTC
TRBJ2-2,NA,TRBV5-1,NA,CASSFGTYTGELFF,TGCGCCAGCAGCTTTGGGACCTACACCGGGGAGCTGTTTTTT
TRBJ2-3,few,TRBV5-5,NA,CASSQGGDLYTDTQYF,TGTGCCAGCAGCCAAGGCGGGGACTTGTACACAGATACGCAGTATTTT
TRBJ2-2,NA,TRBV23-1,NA,CASSQSWTGELFF,TGCGCCAGCAGTCAATCGTGGACAGGGGAGCTGTTTTTT
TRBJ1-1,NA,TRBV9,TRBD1,CASSVGTGDMNTEAFF,TGTGCCAGCAGCGTTGGGACAGGGGACATGAACACTGAAGCTTTCTTT
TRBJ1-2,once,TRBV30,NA,CAWSDPGHGYTF,TGTGCCTGGAGTGACCCGGGACACGGCTACACCTTC
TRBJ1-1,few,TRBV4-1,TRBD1,CASSQGQGSATEAFF,TGCGCCAGCAGCCAGGGACAGGGTTCCGCCACTGAAGCTTTCTTT
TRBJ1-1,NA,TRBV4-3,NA,CASSQDVRGSLHTEAFF,TGCGCCAGCAGCCAAGATGTACGGGGGTCTTTGCACACTGAAGCTTTCTTT
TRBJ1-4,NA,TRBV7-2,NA,CASSLGGTGGEKLFF,TGTGCCAGCAGCTTAGGGGGCACCGGGGGTGAAAAACTGTTTTTT
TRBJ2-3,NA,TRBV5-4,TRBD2,CASSPGGGRTDTQYF,TGTGCCAGCAGCCCGGGAGGGGGGCGGACAGATACGCAGTATTTT
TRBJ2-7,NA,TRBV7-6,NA,CASSPGFYEQYF,TGTGCCAGCAGCCCGGGCTTCTACGAGCAGTACTTC
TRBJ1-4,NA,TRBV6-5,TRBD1,CASKIQGAGEKLFF,TGTGCCAGCAAGATTCAGGGGGCTGGGGAAAAACTGTTTTTT
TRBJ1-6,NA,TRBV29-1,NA,CSVVDQDNSPLHF,TGCAGCGTTGTTGACCAAGATAATTCACCCCTCCACTTT
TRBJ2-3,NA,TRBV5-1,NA,CASRRDPTNTDTQYF,TGCGCCAGCAGAAGGGACCCCACCAACACAGATACGCAGTATTTT
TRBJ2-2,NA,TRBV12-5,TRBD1,CASGLGRGQPNTGELFF,TGTGCTAGTGGTTTGGGAAGGGGACAGCCGAACACCGGGGAGCTGTTTTTT
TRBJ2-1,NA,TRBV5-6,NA,CASSLWGTLYNEQFF,TGTGCCAGCAGCTTGTGGGGGACCCTCTACAATGAGCAGTTCTTC
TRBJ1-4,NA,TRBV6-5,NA,CASRRGDEKLFF,TGTGCCAGCAGAAGGGGGGATGAAAAACTGTTTTTT
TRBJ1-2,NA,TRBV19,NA,CASSQTGYGYTF,TGTGCCAGTAGCCAAACAGGGTACGGCTACACCTTC